Listed below are T cell receptor beta chains from one sample, sequenced in a study of blood T cell repertoires in COVID-19. Sequencing used immunoSEQ multiplex PCR; TCRdb keeps in-frame clones, though not all of them. The sample has approximately 200,000 clones; 86% are singletons. Sequencing used peripheral blood. Every receptor here comes from a woman in her forties or fifties with acute or convalescent COVID-19. The CDR3 runs from the conserved cysteine through the conserved F or W. The D gene is left open where the match is weak. The size entry is marked missing in some rows and otherwise reads once, few, many or a size class.

v_call	d_call	clone_size	j_call	cdr3_nt	cdr3_aa
TRBV6-1	TRBD1	.	TRBJ2-4	TGTGCCAGCAGTGATGGACAGGGGGTAAACATTCAGTACTTC	CASSDGQGVNIQYF
TRBV5-1	TRBD2	.	TRBJ2-3	TGCGCCAGCAGTTCCGGGGGAGGGGTCACAGATACGCAGTATTTT	CASSSGGGVTDTQYF
TRBV10-2	.	.	TRBJ1-6	TGCGCCAGCAGAGCCCCCTCTGATTCACCCCTCCACTTT	CASRAPSDSPLHF
TRBV25-1	.	.	TRBJ2-5	TGTGCCAGTAGAGCTCAAGAGACCCAGTACTTC	CASRAQETQYF
TRBV4-2	.	.	TRBJ2-7	TGTGCCAGCAGCCCTAGCACGGCGAGCTCCTACGAGCAGTACTTC	CASSPSTASSYEQYF
TRBV5-1	TRBD2	few	TRBJ2-3	TGCGCCAGCAGCTTGGTAGTAGCGGGGCCTAGCACAGATACGCAGTATTTT	CASSLVVAGPSTDTQYF
TRBV7-2	TRBD1	.	TRBJ2-1	TGTGCCAGCAGCAGGGGGGACAGGGTTGCTGAGCAGTTCTTC	CASSRGDRVAEQFF
TRBV5-8	TRBD1	.	TRBJ1-1	TGTGCCAGCAGCTTAGCCCTGGCGGGACAGGAAGCTTTCTTT	CASSLALAGQEAFF
TRBV11-2	.	.	TRBJ1-2	TGTGCCAGCAGCTTAGCAGTGTCTAACTATGGCTACACCTTC	CASSLAVSNYGYTF
TRBV6-5	.	few	TRBJ1-5	TGTGCCAGCAGTTTCGGCGGGGATCAGCCCCAGCATTTT	CASSFGGDQPQHF
TRBV5-1	.	.	TRBJ1-1	TGCGCCAGCAGCAGGGAGGGGGGAACTGAAGCTTTCTTT	CASSREGGTEAFF
TRBV19	TRBD2	.	TRBJ2-3	TGTGCCAGCAGTAACATAGCGGGGGGGAGTAACGCAGATACGCAGTATTTT	CASSNIAGGSNADTQYF
TRBV25-1	.	.	TRBJ1-1	TGTGCCAGCAGTTCTCCCGGGAAATGGGAAGCTTTCTTT	CASSSPGKWEAFF
TRBV20-1	.	.	TRBJ1-1	TGCAGTGCGGTTAGGAACACTGAAGCTTTCTTT	CSAVRNTEAFF
TRBV3-1/TRBV3-2	TRBD1	.	TRBJ1-3	TGTGCCAGCAGCCGGGACAGGGCCCTCTCTGGAAACACCATATATTTT	CASSRDRALSGNTIYF
TRBV27	.	.	TRBJ2-5	TGTGCCAGCAGTTTAAGGGGAGAGACCCAGTACTTC	CASSLRGETQYF
TRBV11-2	TRBD2	.	TRBJ2-2	TGTGCCAGCAGCTCAGAAGGCGGGGGGAACACCGGGGAGCTGTTTTTT	CASSSEGGGNTGELFF
TRBV5-4	TRBD1	.	TRBJ2-1	TGTGCCAGCAGCCCCCGACAGGGGCTCTCCTACAATGAGCAGTTCTTC	CASSPRQGLSYNEQFF
TRBV6-5	.	.	TRBJ2-7	TGTGCCAGCACCCCCCACGCGGGGGAGCAGTACTTC	CASTPHAGEQYF
TRBV12-5	.	.	TRBJ1-1	TGTGCTAGTGGCTCCTCCGTATCCGGGAACACTGAAGCTTTCTTT	CASGSSVSGNTEAFF
TRBV10-3	.	.	TRBJ1-1	TGTGCCATCGTAGGCGGTTACATGAACACTGAAGCTTTCTTT	CAIVGGYMNTEAFF
TRBV7-8	TRBD1	.	TRBJ2-7	TGTGCCAGCAGCTTAGCAAACAGGGGGTTATCCTACGAGCAGTACTTC	CASSLANRGLSYEQYF
TRBV14	.	.	TRBJ1-1	TGTGCCAGCAGCCAGGGAGGGGCTTTGAACACTGAAGCTTTCTTT	CASSQGGALNTEAFF
TRBV7-9	TRBD2	.	TRBJ2-7	TGTGCCAGCAGCTTAGTGGGCGGGGGGAAGACTAGCTCCTACGAGCAGTACTTC	CASSLVGGGKTSSYEQYF
TRBV27	TRBD1	.	TRBJ2-7	TGTGCCAGCGGAGAACTGGGACAGGGAAGAGGCGAGCAGTACTTC	CASGELGQGRGEQYF
TRBV24-1	TRBD1	.	TRBJ2-3	TGTGCCACCAGTGATTGGGGGACAGGGGGCGAAACAGATACGCAGTATTTT	CATSDWGTGGETDTQYF
TRBV21-1	.	.	TRBJ1-5	TGTGCCAGCAGCTACGGGGTAGACGGATATGGCAATCAGCCCCAGCATTTT	CASSYGVDGYGNQPQHF
TRBV3-1/TRBV3-2	.	.	TRBJ1-1	TGTGCCAGCAGCCAAGGGACCAGGGAGGACACTGAAGCTTTCTTT	CASSQGTREDTEAFF
TRBV3-1/TRBV3-2	TRBD1	few	TRBJ2-7	TGTGCCAGCAGCCAAGCGGGACAGGGGGCGGGCGAGCAGTACTTC	CASSQAGQGAGEQYF
TRBV18	.	.	TRBJ1-5	TGTGCCAGCTCACCAACTGCGCAGGGTAATCAGCCCCAGCATTTT	CASSPTAQGNQPQHF
TRBV6-2/TRBV6-3	.	.	TRBJ1-2	TGTGCCAGCAGTCCCTCCGTTCCTGGCTACACCTTC	CASSPSVPGYTF
TRBV5-1	TRBD2	.	TRBJ2-1	TGCGCCAGCAGAACTACCGGACTAGCTTACAATGAGCAGTTCTTC	CASRTTGLAYNEQFF
TRBV6-5	TRBD1	.	TRBJ2-7	TGTGCCAGCAGTTTGGACAGGGGGTCCGAGCAGTACTTC	CASSLDRGSEQYF
TRBV6-5	.	.	TRBJ1-5	TGTGCCAGCAGTTACGCCCAGGGCCAACCGCATTTT	CASSYAQGQPHF
TRBV19	.	.	TRBJ2-3	TGTGCCAGTAGTAACCGCGGGGAGCTATTCGCAGATACGCAGTATTTT	CASSNRGELFADTQYF
TRBV7-8	.	.	TRBJ1-2	TGTGCCAGCAGCTCGGACAGTAGTTGGGGCTACACCTTC	CASSSDSSWGYTF
TRBV18	TRBD2	.	TRBJ2-3	TGTGCCAGCTCACTCATCATCACTAGCGGGAGTTCTGATACGCAGTATTTT	CASSLIITSGSSDTQYF
TRBV4-1	.	.	TRBJ1-3	TGCGCCAGCAGCCAGCAAGTACAGGGTGCTGGAAACACCATATATTTT	CASSQQVQGAGNTIYF
TRBV6-5	.	.	TRBJ2-5	TGTGCCAGCAGTCATCCTACTAGCCGGGAGACCCAGTACTTC	CASSHPTSRETQYF
TRBV5-6	TRBD1	.	TRBJ1-2	TGTGCCAGCAGCTTGGGCGGGACAGGGGGAACTAACTATGGCTACACCTTC	CASSLGGTGGTNYGYTF
TRBV23-1	.	many	TRBJ1-3	TGCGCCAGCAGTCAAGGACCGGAGGGTGGAAACACCATATATTTT	CASSQGPEGGNTIYF
TRBV11-1	TRBD1	.	TRBJ1-6	TGTGCCAGCAGCTTATCTACAGGGGACTCACCCCTCCACTTT	CASSLSTGDSPLHF
TRBV2	TRBD1	.	TRBJ1-5	TGTGCCAGCAGTCAACGTGGACAGGGTAGCAATCAGCCCCAGCATTTT	CASSQRGQGSNQPQHF
TRBV4-1	TRBD1	once	TRBJ1-1	TGCGCCAGCAGCCTGGGACAGGGAAGAGTTTTCACTGAAGCTTTCTTT	CASSLGQGRVFTEAFF
TRBV18	.	.	TRBJ2-5	TGTGCCAGCTCACCACCGAGGGCAGAGACCCAGTACTTC	CASSPPRAETQYF
TRBV7-9	TRBD2	.	TRBJ2-1	TGTGCCAGCAGCCAATTCTTGCGGGGGAGTTCCTACAATGAGCAGTTCTTC	CASSQFLRGSSYNEQFF
TRBV6-5	.	.	TRBJ1-1	TGTGCCAGCAGTTACTGGCAGAACACTGAAGCTTTCTTT	CASSYWQNTEAFF
TRBV6-2/TRBV6-3	.	.	TRBJ1-1	TGTGCCAGCAGTTACCCGGACAGTTATCCTGAAGCTTTCTTT	CASSYPDSYPEAFF
TRBV5-1	.	.	TRBJ1-1	TGCGCCAGCAGCTTGGGGGCTCTGAACACTGAAGCTTTCTTT	CASSLGALNTEAFF
TRBV19	TRBD1	.	TRBJ1-2	TGTGCCAGTAGTATAGGGAAGACAGGGGGTCGGATAGGCTACACCTTC	CASSIGKTGGRIGYTF
TRBV29-1	.	.	TRBJ2-3	TGCAGCGTTCCGGGAGGGGGCGGGGGTTCCACAGATACGCAGTATTTT	CSVPGGGGGSTDTQYF
TRBV5-5	.	once	TRBJ1-3	TGTGCCAGCAGCTTGGCCTGGGGGCCCGGCTCTGGAAACACCATATATTTT	CASSLAWGPGSGNTIYF
TRBV10-3	.	.	TRBJ2-7	TGTGCCATCACGGCCGGAGGCACCTACGAGCAGTACTTC	CAITAGGTYEQYF
TRBV6-6	TRBD1	once	TRBJ2-7	TGTGCCAGCCTGCCTAGGGGACAGGGGGCCGAGCAGTACTTC	CASLPRGQGAEQYF
TRBV10-3	TRBD2	.	TRBJ2-3	TGTGCCATCCGCGGGGGAAGCACAGATACGCAGTATTTT	CAIRGGSTDTQYF